Ten or more counts support the clone carrying this TCR beta chain. The data originate from a study of regulatory T cells in long-lasting Graves disease. The time point is: newly diagnosed GD, antithyroid drugs for less than 3 months. There was RNA extracted from PBMCs, and the TCR library was made from it. Approximately 10-milliliter peripheral blood samples went into EDTA tubes. Arm-PCR with iRepertoire HTBI primers amplified the CDR3 regions for these TCR beta libraries. MiXCR, applied by TCRdb to the multiplex PCR reads, yields one record per CDR3 protein. The sample shows some 460,000 distinct CDR3 sequences, around 16% of them seen only once. These data also featured in a second study, about T cells in Graves' hyperthyroidism and ophthalmopathy.

The receptor comes from a man between 35 and 55 years old with Graves disease. The starting material was peripheral blood mononuclear cells (PBMCs), obtained at new diagnosis, from a patient treated with antithyroid drugs.

In DNA, the CDR3 is TGTGCCAGCTCACCACTTACGGGAATGAACACTGAAGCTTTCTTT. The encoded protein is CASSPLTGMNTEAFF. The chain combines TRBV18 with TRBJ1-1; no definite D call. Trimming shortened V by 1 base and J by 0 bases, and 9 bases separated the two germline ends. CDR3 length equals 15 residues. Germline assignment: CDR1 KGHSH and CDR2 LQKENI.